The 15 T cell receptor beta chains below were found in one sample sequenced in a study of blood T cell repertoires in COVID-19 (dated by TCRdb to the early 2020s). The library was built by means of the immunoSEQ multiplex PCR assay. TCRdb limited this immuneACCESS table to in-frame rearrangements with V and J called. A share of clones is missing; checked studies link under half to unresolved V genes, and the rest is unexplained. In this sample the table shows roughly 260,000 clones, about 90% of which occur a single time. The ten biggest clones cover 11% of the sample. Specimen: peripheral blood. Receptors originate from a woman in her twenties or thirties with COVID-19, enrolled during active disease.

The rearrangement joins TRBV29-1 to TRBJ1-2; 7 nucleotides agree with TRBD1. CDR3 length: 13 amino acids. The V gene's germline CDR1 is SQVTM and CDR2 ANQGSEA. The ends lost 6 bases at V and 2 bases at J; junction bases unmatched: 6. The CDR3 spells CSVTLQGNYGYTF. CDR3 nucleotides: TGCAGCGTGACCTTACAGGGGAACTATGGCTACACCTTC.

This clone has a single count. In nucleotides, the CDR3 is TGTGCCAGCAGCTCTGGACAGGGCTGGGAAAAACTGTTTTTT. Its translation is CASSSGQGWEKLFF. V and J are TRBV28 and TRBJ1-4; 8 nucleotides agree with TRBD1. The CDR3 consists of 14 residues. Germline V gene sequence: CDR1 MDHEN, CDR2 SYDVKM. V trimming: 6 bases; J trimming: 8 bases; junction bases outside the gene matches: 8.

J is TRBJ2-1 and V is TRBV11-2, with 10 bases matching TRBD2. CDR1 and CDR2 from the germline V gene are SGHAT and FQNNGV. J gave up 7 bases and V 5 bases, and 8 bases lay outside the gene matches. This CDR3 has 15 amino acids. CDR3 residues: CASSRGLAGVNEQFF. DNA for the CDR3: TGTGCCAGCAGCCGGGGGCTAGCGGGAGTTAATGAGCAGTTCTTC. The full variable domain, in which reference TRBV11-2 and TRBJ2-1 provide the parts outside the CDR3, is EAGVAQSPRYKIIEKRQSVAFWCNPISGHATLYWYQQILGQGPKLLIQFQNNGVVDDSQLPKDRFSAERLKGVDSTLKIQPAKLEDSAVYLCASSRGLAGVNEQFFGPGTRLTVL.

The chain links TRBV28 to TRBJ1-1; D is possibly TRBD1 (6 bases). Germline values: CDR1 MDHEN, CDR2 SYDVKM. This CDR3 is built from 11 residues. V was clipped by 4 bases and J by 11 bases, with 11 bases between them. The CDR3 nucleotides read TGTGCCAGCAGTTCTAACAGGGAGGCTTTCTTT. Its translation is CASSSNREAFF.

The CDR3 coding sequence is TGTGCCAGCAGCGATGGGGACAGTCCATATCAGCCCCAGCATTTT. Protein sequence: CASSDGDSPYQPQHF. The V and J genes are TRBV9 and TRBJ1-5, with TRBD1 matching 7 bases. CDR3 length equals 15 residues. Germline CDR1 SGDLS, CDR2 YYNGEE. Trimming removed 3 bases from V and 5 bases from J; junction bases left unmatched: 8.

This sequence joins TRBV28 and TRBJ2-7; TRBD1 aligns across 11 bases. CDR1 is MDHEN and CDR2 is SYDVKM in the germline V gene. After removal of 5 bases from V and 5 bases from J, the junction contained 5 bases not matched to a gene. The CDR3 covers 14 residues. CDR3 loop: CASSIGQGANEQYF. As DNA, the CDR3 is TGTGCCAGCAGTATAGGACAGGGGGCCAACGAGCAGTACTTC. The whole variable domain, remainder taken from reference TRBV28 and TRBJ2-7, is DVKVTQSSRYLVKRTGEKVFLECVQDMDHENMFWYRQDPGLGLRLIYFSYDVKMKEKGDIPEGYSVSREKKERFSLILESASTNQTSMYLCASSIGQGANEQYFGPGTRLTVT.

The genes are TRBV14 and TRBJ1-2; the D is unclear. Germline values: CDR1 SGHDN, CDR2 FVKESK. V gave up 0 bases and J gave up 8 bases, with 10 bases separating them. The CDR3 contains 13 residues. The DNA of the CDR3 is TGTGCCAGCAGCCAAGATCTCGGGAAAGGCTACACCTTC. It codes for CASSQDLGKGYTF. Supplemented by reference TRBV14 and TRBJ1-2, the full variable domain reads EAGVTQFPSHSVIEKGQTVTLRCDPISGHDNLYWYRRVMGKEIKFLLHFVKESKQDESGMPNNRFLAERTGGTYSTLKVQPAELEDSGVYFCASSQDLGKGYTFGSGTRLTVV.

This clone was recorded a few times. The rearrangement uses TRBV2 and TRBJ1-1, with 8 bases fitting TRBD1. Germline V gene data show CDR1 as SNHLY and CDR2 as FYNNEI. The CDR3 is made up of 15 amino acids. With 6 bases clipped from V and 0 bases from J, the junction kept 6 bases outside the gene matches. The CDR3, as DNA: TGTGCCAGCAGGAAAGCAGGGGGCTTGAACACTGAAGCTTTCTTT. Its protein is CASRKAGGLNTEAFF. The full variable domain, its missing parts supplied by reference TRBV2 and TRBJ1-1, is EPEVTQTPSHQVTQMGQEVILRCVPISNHLYFYWYRQILGQKVEFLVSFYNNEISEKSEIFDDQFSVERPDGSNFTLKIRSTKLEDSAMYFCASRKAGGLNTEAFFGQGTRLTVV.

This chain joins TRBV12-1 and TRBJ1-5. TRBV12-1 is a pseudogene locus. The CDR3 contains 16 residues. This CDR3 is CASSFAGRYSNQPQHF. The CDR3 nucleotides read TGTGCCAGCAGCTTTGCTGGTAGATATAGCAATCAGCCCCAGCATTTT.

The rearrangement uses TRBV18 and TRBJ1-1; 9 bases fit TRBD1. Germline CDR1 KGHSH, CDR2 LQKENI. This CDR3 contains 16 residues. J was trimmed by 0 bases and V by 3 bases; bases with no gene match: 5. CDR3 amino acids: CASSPRQGVMNTEAFF. For the CDR3, the DNA is TGTGCCAGCTCACCTCGACAGGGGGTAATGAACACTGAAGCTTTCTTT.

This chain links TRBV7-9 with TRBJ2-7; 9 nucleotides line up with TRBD1. CDR3 length equals 16 residues. Germline CDR1 is SEHNR and CDR2 is FQNEAQ (reference sequence). V was pared by 5 bases and J by 1 base, with 9 bases of the junction left unmatched. The CDR3 spells CASSTAPGQGSYEQYF. CDR3 DNA: TGTGCCAGCAGCACAGCCCCGGGACAGGGTTCCTACGAGCAGTACTTC. The whole variable domain, filled in from reference TRBV7-9 and TRBJ2-7, reads DTGVSQNPRHKITKRGQNVTFRCDPISEHNRLYWYRQTLGQGPEFLTYFQNEAQLEKSRLLSDRFSAERPKGSFSTLEIQRTEQGDSAMYLCASSTAPGQGSYEQYFGPGTRLTVT.

The chain uses TRBV7-3 and TRBJ2-2; 9 positions agree with TRBD2. Germline V lookup: CDR1 SGHTA, CDR2 FQGTGA. With 3 bases clipped from V and 8 bases from J, the junction kept 7 bases outside the gene matches. The CDR3 is 15 residues long. In DNA, the CDR3 is TGTGCCAGCAGCTTGGTCAGCGGGAGGTCGGGGGAGCTGTTTTTT. Protein sequence: CASSLVSGRSGELFF.

V gene TRBV20-1 combines with J gene TRBJ2-7; D is uncertain. Trimming left V 7 bases short and J 4 bases short, with 11 bases between. The CDR3 sequence is 11 residues long. Per the germline V gene, CDR1 is DFQATT and CDR2 is SNEGSKA (reference sequence). The CDR3 region is CSVMTEYEQYF. The CDR3 DNA reads as TGCAGTGTCATGACTGAATACGAGCAGTACTTC.

V gene TRBV28 combines with J gene TRBJ2-7; 8 bases map to TRBD1. The CDR3 contains 12 residues. Germline CDR1 reads MDHEN; CDR2 reads SYDVKM. After removal of 4 bases from V and 6 bases from J, the junction contained 2 bases not matched to a gene. The CDR3 DNA is TGTGCCAGCAGTTGGACAGGGTTCGAGCAGTACTTC. It yields the protein CASSWTGFEQYF.

The V gene is TRBV6-5, the J gene TRBJ2-5; D ambiguous. Germline loops: CDR1 MNHEY, CDR2 SVGAGI. This CDR3 has 14 amino acids. The ends were cut back, 3 bases at V and 1 base at J, with 9 bases in the middle. This chain's CDR3 is CASSYVASQETQYF. For the CDR3, the DNA is TGTGCCAGCAGTTATGTCGCTAGCCAAGAGACCCAGTACTTC.